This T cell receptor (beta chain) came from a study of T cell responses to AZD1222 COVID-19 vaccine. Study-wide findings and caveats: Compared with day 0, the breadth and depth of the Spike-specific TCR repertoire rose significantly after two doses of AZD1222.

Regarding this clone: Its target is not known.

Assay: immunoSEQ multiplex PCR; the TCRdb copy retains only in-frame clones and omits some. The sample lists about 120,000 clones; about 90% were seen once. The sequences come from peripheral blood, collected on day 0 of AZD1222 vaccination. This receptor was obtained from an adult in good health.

CDR3 in amino acids: CASSYTVRVRTGELFF. The CDR3 bases are TGTGCCAGCAGTTACACCGTCAGGGTACGGACCGGGGAGCTGTTTTTT. V usage is TRBV6-5 and J usage is TRBJ2-2; weak D call: TRBD1 (5 bases). V gave up 2 bases and J gave up 5 bases, with 15 bases separating them. This CDR3 has 16 amino acids. Germline-derived CDR1 and CDR2 are MNHEY and SVGAGI.